This entry lists 16 T cell receptor beta chains sequenced from one sample in a study of blood T cell repertoires in COVID-19 (dated by TCRdb to the early 2020s). Library preparation was by the immunoSEQ multiplex PCR assay. TCRdb provides this immuneACCESS table in a form limited to in-frame rearrangements. Some clones are lacking; in checked studies, under half of them reflect an unresolved V gene, and why the rest are absent is not known. Recorded for this sample are 60,000 to 85,000 clones; about 85% of them occurred a single time. The top ten clonotypes cover about a tenth of the sample. Sequenced: peripheral blood. The receptors come from a man in his sixties with COVID-19, enrolled during active disease.

The gene calls are TRBV11-2 and TRBJ2-7; the D gene is possibly TRBD2 (6 bases). The CDR3 sequence is 16 residues long. V gave up 3 bases and J gave up 0 bases, with 15 bases separating them. The germline gives CDR1 SGHAT, CDR2 FQNNGV. CDR3 protein: CASSFLGGRTSYEQYF. The DNA of the CDR3 is TGTGCCAGCAGCTTTCTAGGTGGGAGGACCTCCTACGAGCAGTACTTC.

The count of this clone is one. The chain has TRBV2 and TRBJ2-1, with 7 nucleotides matching TRBD1. J lost 6 bases, V lost 8 bases, and 4 bases had no gene match. The germline gives CDR1 SNHLY, CDR2 FYNNEI. The CDR3 consists of 12 residues. The DNA of the CDR3 is TGTGCCAGCCAAAGGGGGCTCAATGAGCAGTTCTTC. It specifies CASQRGLNEQFF.

The chain has TRBV11-2 and TRBJ1-1, with unresolved D. This CDR3 comprises 13 residues. Germline CDR1 reads SGHAT; CDR2 reads FQNNGV. Trimming took 5 bases from V and 1 from J, leaving 8 bases between them. CDR3 nucleotides: TGTGCCAGCAGCAGCCAGGAGAACACTGAAGCTTTCTTT. Its translation: CASSSQENTEAFF.

The CDR3 DNA follows: TGTGCCAGCTCAGGGGTAGGTGGCTACACCTTC. Translated: CASSGVGGYTF. This chain uses TRBV28 with TRBJ1-2; possibly TRBD1 for D (6 bases). V dropped 8 bases and J dropped 7 bases, with 11 bases sitting between them. Germline V gene lookup returns CDR1 MDHEN and CDR2 SYDVKM. This CDR3 is built from 11 residues.

The chain joins TRBV5-1 to TRBJ1-4; D gene uncertain. This CDR3 has 15 residues. Germline lookup yields CDR1 SGHRS and CDR2 YFSETQ. Trimming took off 0 bases at V and 1 base at J, with 7 bases between the two ends. The CDR3 coding sequence is TGCGCCAGCAGCTTGGATGGGCGAACTAATGAAAAACTGTTTTTT. This encodes CASSLDGRTNEKLFF.

The table lists this clone with a few counts. This sequence joins TRBV5-1 and TRBJ1-1, with D tentatively TRBD1 (5 bases). The CDR3 is 13 amino acids. Between the trimmed V and J ends, which lost 5 bases and 1 base, there was a span of 9 bases. The germline CDR1 and CDR2 sequences are SGHRS and YFSETQ. The CDR3: CASRPQGNTEAFF. In DNA, the CDR3 is TGCGCCAGCAGACCCCAGGGGAACACTGAAGCTTTCTTT.

This sequence joins TRBV27 and TRBJ2-5, with 8 bases fitting TRBD2. CDR1 and CDR2 (germline): MNHEY, SMNVEV (reference sequence). This CDR3 is built from 16 residues. With V trimmed by 5 bases and J by 5 bases, 13 bases remained unmatched. CDR3 coding DNA: TGTGCCAGCAGTCTTAGATGGGACGGCGGGGGGGAGACCCAGTACTTC. Protein sequence: CASSLRWDGGGETQYF.

The chain uses TRBV24-1 and TRBJ1-1; unclear D gene. This CDR3 contains 15 residues. CDR1 is KGHDR, CDR2 SFDVKD, per germline. V was pared by 0 bases and J by 5 bases, with 12 bases between. CDR3 sequence reads: CATSDLREGRTEAFF. The DNA for the CDR3 is TGTGCCACCAGTGATTTGCGGGAGGGTCGGACTGAAGCTTTCTTT.

DNA of the CDR3: TGTGCCAGCAGCCCAACAATGGAGAGGGAAAAACTGTTTTTT. Translation: CASSPTMEREKLFF. V gene TRBV11-2 combines with J gene TRBJ1-4; D remains ambiguous. The CDR3 consists of 14 residues. Germline CDR1 is SGHAT and CDR2 is FQNNGV. Trimming shortened V by 5 bases and J by 8 bases, and 15 bases separated the two germline ends.

The chain is built from TRBV16 and TRBJ2-7; 7 bases align to TRBD1. J was trimmed by 2 bases and V by 6 bases; bases with no gene match: 13. This CDR3 contains 16 residues. Per the germline V gene, CDR1 is KGHSY and CDR2 is FQNENV. CDR3 in DNA: TGTGCCAGCAGTCGCGGACCGGGACAGTGGGCCTACGAGCAGTACTTC. Translating it yields CASSRGPGQWAYEQYF.

V usage is TRBV25-1 and J usage is TRBJ2-6, with D unresolved. Trimming shortened V by 2 bases and J by 6 bases, and 8 bases separated the two germline ends. The CDR3 covers 14 residues. The germline V gene encodes CDR1 MGHDK and CDR2 SYGVNS. The CDR3 DNA follows: TGTGCCAGCAGTGAAGTTCGGTCGGCCAACGTCCTGACTTTC. Translated, it gives CASSEVRSANVLTF.

The chain recombines TRBV29-1 with TRBJ1-2; D not resolved. Per germline, CDR1 SQVTM and CDR2 ANQGSEA. Trimming took off 3 bases at V and 4 bases at J, with 9 bases between the two ends. CDR3 length: 12 amino acids. CDR3 region: CSVEEVRYGYTF. The CDR3 DNA reads as TGCAGCGTTGAGGAGGTTCGCTATGGCTACACCTTC.

This clone was counted only a few times. The chain is built from TRBV28 and TRBJ2-7, with D perhaps matching TRBD1 (5 bases). The CDR3 loop spans 15 amino acids. Germline-derived CDR1 and CDR2 are MDHEN and SYDVKM. Trimming stripped 6 bases from V and 3 bases from J, with 18 bases between. The CDR3 region is CASSLDLRVSYEQYF. DNA of the CDR3: TGTGCCAGCAGCCTAGACCTCAGGGTAAGCTACGAGCAGTACTTC.

The chain combines TRBV24-1 with TRBJ1-3; D is undetermined. The CDR3 is 14 amino acids. Germline V gives CDR1 KGHDR, CDR2 SFDVKD. V was shortened by 2 bases and J by 1 base, with 5 bases between the two germline ends. Here the CDR3 reads CATSDWASGNTIYF. DNA of the CDR3: TGTGCCACCAGTGATTGGGCGTCTGGAAACACCATATATTTT.

This clone showed up just a few times. The chain recombines TRBV28 with TRBJ1-4; 7 nucleotides agree with TRBD1. Germline V gene sequence: CDR1 MDHEN, CDR2 SYDVKM. CDR3 length: 14 residues. Trimming cost V 5 bases and J 7 bases; bases outside gene matches: 7. The CDR3 DNA follows: TGTGCCAGCAGTACCGGGACAGAAAGTGAAAAACTGTTTTTT. It codes for CASSTGTESEKLFF. Variable domain in full (rest from reference TRBV28 and TRBJ1-4): DVKVTQSSRYLVKRTGEKVFLECVQDMDHENMFWYRQDPGLGLRLIYFSYDVKMKEKGDIPEGYSVSREKKERFSLILESASTNQTSMYLCASSTGTESEKLFFGSGTQLSVL.

The gene calls are TRBV2 and TRBJ1-1, with D uncertain. V was trimmed by 3 bases and J by 6 bases, leaving 8 bases between them. The CDR3 covers 12 residues. Germline V gene sequence: CDR1 SNHLY, CDR2 FYNNEI. The CDR3 region is CASSESRPEAFF. The CDR3 region has the DNA TGTGCCAGCAGTGAGTCGCGGCCTGAAGCTTTCTTT.